This TCR beta chain came from a study of CD8+CD57+ T cells in acquired aplastic anemia. Study results and limitations: Patients and controls had in common twenty-nine CD8+ CDR3 sequences. Between patients and controls, CD8+ Simpson's diversity did not vary significantly.

Profiles of TCR beta VDJ and CDR3 were generated from a genomic DNA template. One entry per CDR3 protein results from TCRdb running MiXCR on the reads. The table lists about 180,000 distinct CDR3 sequences, less than 50% of them singletons. This CDR3 contains 14 residues. Germline V gene sequence: CDR1 SSHAT, CDR2 FNYEAQ (reference sequence). As for this clonotype: The antigen remains undetermined. Compared with germline, one end of the junction differs, possibly owing to a read error.

Previously, flow cytometry had revealed CD8+CD57+ cell expansion in the patients chosen for sequencing. Receipt of therapy had not occurred in any patient by the time of blood sampling. The clonotype originates from a human donor with aplastic anemia. What was sequenced was sorted CD4+, CD8+, or CD8+CD57+ T cells (not recorded which) from PBMCs. The V call is TRBV7-7, the J call TRBJ2-3; TRBD2 matches 7 bases. CDR3 protein: CASSWGGGTDTQYF. DNA for the CDR3: TGTGCTAGCAGCTGGGGAGGGGGCACAGATACGCAGTATTTT.